A single sample is the source of the 13 T cell receptor beta chains below, sequenced in a study of Ad26.COV2.S vaccination and SARS-CoV-2 variants. Repertoires were generated with immunoSEQ multiplex PCR, while TCRdb's copy carries only in-frame clones and drops some. The sample includes around 300,000 clones, approximately 90% of them seen just once. Sample treatment: around 19 received Ad26.COV2.S at low or high dose, single or two shots; 5 received placebo; per-sample allocation not given. On day 63 after the first injection, vaccine and placebo recipients gave samples. The sample here was peripheral blood, taken in a trial of Ad26.COV2.S vaccine versus placebo. The receptors were sampled from a person aged 18-60 years who received the Ad26.COV2.S COVID-19 vaccine or a placebo.

This clone has more than one count but fewer than ten. In nucleotides, the CDR3 is TGTGCCAGCAGGAAGACGGGTTGGGGCTATGGCTACACCTTC. This sequence encodes CASRKTGWGYGYTF. The chain is built from TRBV2 and TRBJ1-2; D remains unclear. The CDR3 is made up of 14 amino acids. Germline CDR1 reads SNHLY; CDR2 reads FYNNEI. Trimming shortened V by 6 bases and J by 4 bases, and 15 bases separated the two germline ends. Combining the CDR3 with reference TRBV2 and TRBJ1-2 gives the whole variable domain EPEVTQTPSHQVTQMGQEVILRCVPISNHLYFYWYRQILGQKVEFLVSFYNNEISEKSEIFDDQFSVERPDGSNFTLKIRSTKLEDSAMYFCASRKTGWGYGYTFGSGTRLTVV.

This clone was recorded only once. The chain carries TRBV30 and TRBJ2-5; D remains ambiguous. The CDR3 contains 12 residues. Germline V lookup: CDR1 GTSNPN, CDR2 SVGIG (reference sequence). V lost 1 base and J 7 bases, leaving 10 bases between the germline ends. CDR3 nucleotides: TGTGCCTGGAGTGACCTAAAAGGGACCCAGTACTTC. Its translation: CAWSDLKGTQYF.

The genes are TRBV10-3 and TRBJ2-2, with D maybe TRBD1 (6 bases). The V gene lost 1 base and the J gene lost 10 bases, with 13 bases spanning the gap. Per the germline V gene, CDR1 is ENHRY and CDR2 is SYGVKD. The CDR3 loop spans 14 amino acids. The CDR3 loop reads CAISEWAGVEELFF. The CDR3 nucleotides are TGTGCCATCAGTGAGTGGGCAGGGGTAGAGGAGCTGTTTTTT.

The chain carries TRBV2 and TRBJ1-4, with a possible D match to TRBD1 (5 bases). The germline gives CDR1 SNHLY, CDR2 FYNNEI. The length of the CDR3 is 11 residues. V was clipped by 9 bases and J by 8 bases, with 10 bases between them. The CDR3 DNA sequence: TGTGCCAGTTCGGGGCGGGAAAAACTGTTTTTT. This sequence encodes CASSGREKLFF. Together with reference TRBV2 and TRBJ1-4, the CDR3 gives the full variable domain: EPEVTQTPSHQVTQMGQEVILRCVPISNHLYFYWYRQILGQKVEFLVSFYNNEISEKSEIFDDQFSVERPDGSNFTLKIRSTKLEDSAMYFCASSGREKLFFGSGTQLSVL.

This chain links TRBV5-4 with TRBJ2-2; D ambiguous. The ends were cut back, 4 bases at V and 3 bases at J, with 4 bases in the middle. From germline, CDR1 is SGHNT and CDR2 YYREEE (reference sequence). This CDR3 is built from 12 residues. The CDR3 loop reads CASSQYTGELFF. The CDR3 DNA is TGTGCCAGCAGCCAATACACCGGGGAGCTGTTTTTT.

The rearrangement joins TRBV5-1 to TRBJ1-4; D is perhaps TRBD1 (6 bases). Germline V lookup: CDR1 SGHRS, CDR2 YFSETQ. The CDR3 has 14 amino acids. V lost 3 bases, J lost 7 bases, and 13 bases lay in between. CDR3 DNA sequence: TGCGCCAGCAGCTGGACAGTTGGTGGTGAAAAACTGTTTTTT. Its protein is CASSWTVGGEKLFF.

This clone was seen just once. Other DNA sequences in the sample encode the same CDR3. The J gene is TRBJ2-1, the V gene TRBV4-3, with 7 positions matching TRBD2. Per the germline V gene, CDR1 is LGHNA and CDR2 is YSLEER. This CDR3 contains 15 residues. The J segment lost 2 bases and the V segment lost 1 base, leaving 2 bases of the junction unmatched. The CDR3 region has the DNA TGCGCCAGCAGCCAAGTTGCGGGGGCCTACAATGAGCAGTTCTTC. It specifies CASSQVAGAYNEQFF.

This clone was picked up many times. The rearrangement uses TRBV4-3 and TRBJ2-2, with D uncertain. The CDR3 runs to 15 residues. Trimming cost V 0 bases and J 1 base, with 6 bases left between them. The germline V gene has CDR1 LGHNA and CDR2 YSLEER. CDR3 region: CASSQEDLNTGELFF. CDR3 in DNA: TGCGCCAGCAGCCAAGAAGACCTGAACACCGGGGAGCTGTTTTTT.

This rearrangement joins TRBV5-5 to TRBJ2-5, with D possibly matching TRBD2 (6 bases). Germline V gives CDR1 SGHKS, CDR2 YYEKEE (reference sequence). CDR3 length equals 14 residues. V shed 4 bases and J shed 2 bases, with 12 bases lying between them. DNA for the CDR3: TGTGCCAGCAGCCCCACGGGACTTCAAGAGACCCAGTACTTC. Amino acid sequence: CASSPTGLQETQYF. The variable domain in full, completed from reference TRBV5-5 and TRBJ2-5, reads DAGVTQSPTHLIKTRGQQVTLRCSPISGHKSVSWYQQVLGQGPQFIFQYYEKEERGRGNFPDRFSARQFPNYSSELNVNALLLGDSALYLCASSPTGLQETQYFGPGTRLLVL.

The chain couples TRBV24-1 to TRBJ1-5; D unresolved. Germline CDR1 is KGHDR and CDR2 is SFDVKD. Trimming stripped 8 bases from V and 4 bases from J, with 8 bases between. This CDR3 region has 12 residues. The CDR3 DNA sequence: TGTGCCACCACCGTAAAGAATCAGCCCCAGCATTTT. It translates to CATTVKNQPQHF.

The rearrangement links TRBV6-1 to TRBJ1-1; weak D call: TRBD1 (5 bases). Germline CDR1 and CDR2: MNHNS and SASEGT. The CDR3 is 19 amino acids. The V and J ends lost 2 bases and 7 bases respectively, with 29 bases between them. CDR3 nucleotides: TGTGCCAGCAGTGAATCAGGGTATGGATCGGGAGTGAATGCGGTTGAAGCTTTCTTT. This sequence encodes CASSESGYGSGVNAVEAFF.

A remark on this clone: This sample includes further DNA sequences coding for the same CDR3. This chain joins TRBV5-6 and TRBJ2-7; the match to TRBD1 covers 7 bases. The germline CDR1 and CDR2 sequences are SGHDT and YYEEEE. This CDR3 spans 14 amino acids. With 0 bases clipped from V and 2 bases from J, the junction kept 2 bases outside the gene matches. The CDR3 coding sequence is TGTGCCAGCAGCTTGGGGCAGGGGGCCTACGAGCAGTACTTC. Translating gives CASSLGQGAYEQYF.

J is TRBJ2-1 and V is TRBV19; TRBD2 matches 11 bases. The V gene end was trimmed by 4 bases and the J gene end by 7 bases; junction bases not matched to a gene: 9. Germline V gives CDR1 LNHDA, CDR2 SQIVND (reference sequence). CDR3 length equals 16 residues. The CDR3 coding sequence is TGTGCCAGTAGTACACATAGCGGGAGGGGGAGAAATGAGCAGTTCTTC. Translating it yields CASSTHSGRGRNEQFF.